This T cell receptor (beta chain) was obtained from a study of tumor-infiltrating lymphocytes in glioblastoma multiforme. Study-level points and caveats: Just one glioblastoma patient contributed to the TCR-mutation comparison. The T cells in this sample were not sorted into functional subsets.

Comments on this clonotype: Its target is unknown. With a much larger clone just one base away, this may be a read error.

TCRB libraries came from RNA via three nested multiplex PCR rounds. TCRB-specific cDNA synthesis used roughly 0.55 ug of total RNA. No unique molecular identifiers were described for these TCRB libraries. TCRdb recomputed calls from the multiplex PCR reads with MiXCR, one row per CDR3 protein. The sample carries 10,000 to 15,000 distinct CDR3 sequences, under 70% recorded once. V lost 9 bases to trimming and J lost 12 bases, with 23 bases between them. The CDR3 runs 14 residues. CDR1 is KGHDR, CDR2 SFDVKD, per germline. Input material: brain tumor tissue. The receptor was derived from a male donor with glioblastoma. The chain recombines TRBV24-1 with TRBJ2-1; D might be TRBD1 (5 bases). The CDR3 DNA follows: TGTGCCACCGGGGCAGCAGTCAAAGCCGAAGGGCAGTTCTTC. Translating gives CATGAAVKAEGQFF.